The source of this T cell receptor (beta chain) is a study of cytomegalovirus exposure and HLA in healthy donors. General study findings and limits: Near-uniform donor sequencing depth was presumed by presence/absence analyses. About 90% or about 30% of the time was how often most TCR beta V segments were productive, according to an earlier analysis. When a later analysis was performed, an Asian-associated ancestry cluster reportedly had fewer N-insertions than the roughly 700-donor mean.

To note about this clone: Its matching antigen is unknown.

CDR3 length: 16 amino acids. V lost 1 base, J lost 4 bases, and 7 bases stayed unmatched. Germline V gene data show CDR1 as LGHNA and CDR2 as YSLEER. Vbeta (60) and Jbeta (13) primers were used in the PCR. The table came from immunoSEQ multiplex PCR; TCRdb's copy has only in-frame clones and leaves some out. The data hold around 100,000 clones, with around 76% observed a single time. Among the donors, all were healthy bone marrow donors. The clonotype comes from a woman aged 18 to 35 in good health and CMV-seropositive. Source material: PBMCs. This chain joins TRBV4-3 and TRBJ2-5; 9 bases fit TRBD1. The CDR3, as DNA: TGCGCCAGCAGCCAAGGCCCTACAGGGGGCGGAGAGACCCAGTACTTC. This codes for CASSQGPTGGGETQYF.